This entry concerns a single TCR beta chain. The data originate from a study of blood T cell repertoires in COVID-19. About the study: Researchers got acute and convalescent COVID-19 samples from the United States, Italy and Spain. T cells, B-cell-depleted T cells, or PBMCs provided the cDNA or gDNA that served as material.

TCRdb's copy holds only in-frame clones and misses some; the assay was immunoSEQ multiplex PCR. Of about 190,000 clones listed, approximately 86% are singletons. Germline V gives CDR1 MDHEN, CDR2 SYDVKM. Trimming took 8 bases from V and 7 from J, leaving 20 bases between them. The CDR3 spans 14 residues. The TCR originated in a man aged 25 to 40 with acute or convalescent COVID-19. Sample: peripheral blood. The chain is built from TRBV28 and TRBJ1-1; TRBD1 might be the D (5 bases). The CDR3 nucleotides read TGTGCCAGCTGGGACGGGGGATATTACTATGAAGCTTTCTTT. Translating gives CASWDGGYYYEAFF. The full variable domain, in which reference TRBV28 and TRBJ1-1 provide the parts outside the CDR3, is DVKVTQSSRYLVKRTGEKVFLECVQDMDHENMFWYRQDPGLGLRLIYFSYDVKMKEKGDIPEGYSVSREKKERFSLILESASTNQTSMYLCASWDGGYYYEAFFGQGTRLTVV.